Below, 22 T cell receptor beta chains from the same sample are listed, as sequenced in a study of shared clonotypes between healthy human individuals (dated by TCRdb to the early 2020s). CD8 naive samples were CD45RO-negative cells positively selected for CCR7, giving a CD45RA+CCR7+ population that excluded TemRA cells. Receptors were amplified or captured by the immunoSEQ multiplex PCR assay. Entries here come from immuneACCESS through TCRdb and include only in-frame sequences with V and J called. Some clones fail to appear in such tables; in the studies checked, an unresolved V gene covers under half of the shortfall, and the cause of the remainder is unknown. Across this sample there are more than 2 million clones, with 93% seen only once. In total, the top ten clones hold about 1.6% of the sample. The sequenced sample consisted of naive CD8+ T cells from PBMCs. Explained via the paper, the cell subset or site label denotes: CD45RA+CCR7+. All receptors derive from a man between 18 and 35 years old in good health. Some clones in this sample may be carry-over from other donors' samples.

V and J are TRBV18 and TRBJ2-1; 8 bases agree with TRBD1. Trimming took 3 bases from V and 5 from J; bases not matched to a gene: 6. The germline V gene encodes CDR1 KGHSH and CDR2 LQKENI. This CDR3 is built from 15 residues. CDR3: CASSPGQGANNEQFF. In nucleotides, the CDR3 is TGTGCCAGCTCACCGGGGCAGGGGGCGAACAATGAGCAGTTCTTC.

V usage is TRBV19 and J usage is TRBJ2-1; 12 bases align to TRBD2. CDR1 and CDR2 from the germline V gene are LNHDA and SQIVND (reference sequence). V was pared by 9 bases and J by 3 bases, with 3 bases of the junction left unmatched. The CDR3 runs to 14 residues. The chain's CDR3 is CASKLAGGYNEQFF. In nucleotides, the CDR3 is TGTGCCAGCAAACTAGCGGGGGGCTACAATGAGCAGTTCTTC.

This clone appeared a single time. This sequence joins TRBV13 and TRBJ2-7; possible D gene TRBD1, 5 bases. The V gene's germline CDR1 is PRHDT and CDR2 FYEKMQ (reference sequence). Trimming left V 5 bases short and J 7 bases short, with 18 bases between. The CDR3 loop spans 14 amino acids. Written as DNA, the CDR3 is TGTGCCAGCAGCCCCGGGCGTGCGGCAGGGGAGCAGTACTTC. As protein: CASSPGRAAGEQYF.

The chain uses TRBV27 and TRBJ2-6; D may be TRBD1 (6 bases). V lost 5 bases, J lost 10 bases, and 18 bases lay in between. CDR3 length: 15 amino acids. Germline assignment: CDR1 MNHEY and CDR2 SMNVEV (reference sequence). CDR3 bases: TGTGCCAGCAGTCTACAGGGAAATAGTCTTAACGTCCTGACTTTC. Translation: CASSLQGNSLNVLTF.

V gene TRBV4-2 combines with J gene TRBJ2-5; weak D call: TRBD1 (6 bases). The CDR3 has 15 amino acids. Germline values: CDR1 LGHNA, CDR2 YNFKEQ. Trimming shortened V by 2 bases and J by 1 base, and 11 bases separated the two germline ends. Written as DNA, the CDR3 is TGTGCCAGCAGCCAATTACAGGGTCCCCAAGAGACCCAGTACTTC. This sequence encodes CASSQLQGPQETQYF.

This clone appeared a few times. The chain uses TRBV29-1 and TRBJ1-2, with TRBD1 identical over 7 bases. From germline, CDR1 is SQVTM and CDR2 ANQGSEA. The CDR3 has 10 residues. The V gene end was trimmed by 5 bases and the J gene end by 8 bases; junction bases not matched to a gene: 2. The chain's CDR3 is CSVTGEGYTF. CDR3 coding DNA: TGCAGCGTTACAGGGGAAGGCTACACCTTC.

V usage is TRBV7-6 and J usage is TRBJ1-1, with no clear D. The CDR3 has 15 residues. Trimming removed 2 bases from V and 0 bases from J, with 10 bases in between. Germline V CDR1 and CDR2: SGHVS, FNYEAQ. This CDR3 reads CASSLTSAMNTEAFF. In DNA, the CDR3 is TGTGCCAGCAGCTTAACTTCTGCTATGAACACTGAAGCTTTCTTT.

A remark on this clone: The sample has other DNA sequences that encode this CDR3 too. The chain has TRBV7-9 and TRBJ2-5; 7 bases are a match to TRBD1. The CDR3 loop spans 13 amino acids. CDR1 SEHNR and CDR2 FQNEAQ come from the germline V gene (reference sequence). V lost 5 bases to trimming and J lost 3 bases; unmatched junction nucleotides: 3. In DNA, the CDR3 is TGTGCCAGCAGCCCCAGGGGGAAAGAGACCCAGTACTTC. Translation gives CASSPRGKETQYF.

This rearrangement joins TRBV28 to TRBJ1-5; D gene ambiguous. V lost 3 bases to trimming and J lost 5 bases, with 14 bases between them. Germline CDR1 reads MDHEN; CDR2 reads SYDVKM. The CDR3 has 15 amino acids. Here the CDR3 reads CASSFRFRGDQPQHF. The CDR3 region has the DNA TGTGCCAGCAGTTTTAGGTTCCGGGGTGATCAGCCCCAGCATTTT.

V and J are TRBV7-6 and TRBJ1-5; TRBD1 agrees at 11 bases. J gave up 2 bases and V 1 base, and 13 bases lay outside the gene matches. This CDR3 is built from 20 residues. Germline values: CDR1 SGHVS, CDR2 FNYEAQ. The CDR3 coding sequence is TGTGCCAGCAGCTTAGGTCCGCGGACACCGGGACAGGGGGGCAATCAGCCCCAGCATTTT. It is translated as CASSLGPRTPGQGGNQPQHF.

The gene calls are TRBV21-1 and TRBJ2-7; TRBD2, the D gene given by the table, was not confirmed from the DNA. TRBV21-1 is noted as a pseudogene. CDR3 length: 16 amino acids. The DNA for the CDR3 is TGTGCCAGCAGCAAAGTCGTGGGAGGAGGGGACCACGAGCAGTACTTC. Its translation is CASSKVVGGGDHEQYF.

The J gene is TRBJ1-5, the V gene TRBV10-1, with D possibly matching TRBD1 (6 bases). The CDR3 covers 15 residues. Between the trimmed V and J ends, which lost 6 bases and 0 bases, there was a span of 12 bases. Germline CDR1 and CDR2: WNHNN and SYGVQD (reference sequence). The CDR3 DNA follows: TGCGCCAGCAGGGTTGGGGGCACTAGCAATCAGCCCCAGCATTTT. It translates to CASRVGGTSNQPQHF.

This clone has just one count. The genes are TRBV27 and TRBJ2-7; 7 bases are shared with TRBD1. Germline CDR1 reads MNHEY; CDR2 reads SMNVEV (reference sequence). The V segment lost 5 bases and the J segment 3 bases; nucleotides outside the gene matches: 13. CDR3 size: 16 residues. CDR3 sequence (DNA): TGTGCCAGCAGTGCCAGCCAGGGGGATAAGGGCTACGAGCAGTACTTC. Amino acid sequence: CASSASQGDKGYEQYF.

DNA for the CDR3: TGCGCCAGCAGCCAAGATAGGTGGCCCCATGAGCAGTTCTTC. Translated, it gives CASSQDRWPHEQFF. The chain uses TRBV4-1 and TRBJ2-1; no definite D call. V was cut by 0 bases and J by 8 bases, with 11 bases left in between. The CDR3 covers 14 residues. Germline V gene lookup returns CDR1 MGHRA and CDR2 YSYEKL.

The rearrangement joins TRBV6-5 to TRBJ2-7; a weak D match, TRBD2 (5 bases). CDR3 size: 15 residues. V was cut by 0 bases and J by 6 bases, with 15 bases left in between. Germline loops: CDR1 MNHEY, CDR2 SVGAGI. CDR3 bases: TGTGCCAGCAGTTACTCGCCCGGAGGAGGTCGCGAGCAGTACTTC. Amino acids: CASSYSPGGGREQYF.

DNA of the CDR3: TGTGCCAGCAGTATACAGGGGGACGTAGCCTACAATGAGCAGTTCTTC. Protein product: CASSIQGDVAYNEQFF. The rearrangement links TRBV27 to TRBJ2-1; TRBD1 aligns across 8 bases. Germline V gene lookup returns CDR1 MNHEY and CDR2 SMNVEV (reference sequence). V gave up 5 bases and J gave up 2 bases; unmatched junction bases: 8. This CDR3 has 16 amino acids.

This chain uses TRBV19 with TRBJ1-2; a possible D gene is TRBD1 (6 bases). The length of the CDR3 is 12 residues. CDR1 is LNHDA and CDR2 is SQIVND in the germline V gene (reference sequence). Deletions cut 6 bases from V and 4 bases from J, with 9 bases between. CDR3 sequence reads: CASRWGLYGYTF. The CDR3 bases are TGTGCCAGTAGGTGGGGGCTCTATGGCTACACCTTC.

This clone was counted between two and nine times. The sample has other DNA sequences that encode this CDR3 too. The V gene is TRBV28, the J gene TRBJ1-1; no definite D call. The germline CDR1 and CDR2 sequences are MDHEN and SYDVKM. V was cut by 6 bases and J by 5 bases, with 7 bases left in between. The CDR3 contains 11 residues. The CDR3 reads CASRGRTEAFF. The CDR3 DNA reads as TGTGCCAGCAGGGGAAGGACTGAAGCTTTCTTT.

The gene calls are TRBV9 and TRBJ2-1; 7 positions match TRBD1. Germline CDR1 is SGDLS and CDR2 is YYNGEE. V dropped 3 bases and J dropped 13; count of bases not matched to a gene: 7. The CDR3 totals 12 residues. CDR3 coding DNA: TGTGCCAGCAGCGGGACCGACAGGGTCCAGTTCTTC. Translating it yields CASSGTDRVQFF.

The CDR3 DNA follows: TGTGCCACCAGCAGAGGGGCAGGACTCTCCTACGAGCAGTACTTC. Its protein is CATSRGAGLSYEQYF. This chain links TRBV15 with TRBJ2-7; TRBD2 is a possible D gene (5 bases). Looked up from germline, CDR1 is LNHNV and CDR2 is YYDKDF (reference sequence). The CDR3 length is 15 residues. The V end lost 1 base, the J end lost 0 bases, and 10 bases lay between the germline ends.

This clone was counted once. The chain employs TRBV15 and TRBJ2-7; TRBD2 agrees at 8 bases. Germline V gene data show CDR1 as LNHNV and CDR2 as YYDKDF (reference sequence). The CDR3 has 15 residues. J was trimmed by 6 bases and V by 0 bases; bases with no gene match: 7. The CDR3 protein is CATSRDSTGGREQYF. The DNA of the CDR3 is TGTGCCACCAGCAGAGATAGCACGGGAGGGCGCGAGCAGTACTTC.

This chain links TRBV11-3 with TRBJ2-5; D perhaps matches TRBD1 (6 bases). CDR1 SGHNT and CDR2 YENEEA come from the germline V gene. Trimming took off 1 base at V and 4 bases at J, with 10 bases between the two ends. This CDR3 contains 14 residues. The CDR3 here is CASSLATGSETQYF. The CDR3 DNA reads as TGTGCCAGCAGCTTAGCTACAGGGTCAGAGACCCAGTACTTC.